This is a list of T cell receptor beta chains from one sample in a study of cytomegalovirus exposure and HLA in healthy donors. TCRdb keeps only in-frame clones here, not all; method: immunoSEQ multiplex PCR. The table lists about 64,000 clones, roughly 96% of them singletons. The sample consisted of PBMCs. These receptors originate from a young woman in good health and CMV-seropositive. CDR3s include the opening cysteine and the closing phenylalanine or tryptophan. A D gene is named only where the DNA matches it firmly. Not all rows give a size; the values are once, few, many and, for expanded clones, a class.

>TRBJ2-7|-|TRBV4-1|TRBD2
TGCGCCAGCAGCCGACTCCCCCCCGCCCGACTAGCGGGGGTCCCTAGCTCCTACGAGCAGTACTTC
CASSRLPPARLAGVPSSYEQYF
>TRBJ1-3|once|TRBV11-1|-
TGTGCCAGCCAAGCGTTTTCGGCTCTCGGAAACACCATATATTTT
CASQAFSALGNTIYF
>TRBJ2-7|-|TRBV10-3|TRBD1
TGTGCCATCAGTGAGCGGGGACAGTCTTCCTACGAGCAGTACTTC
CAISERGQSSYEQYF
>TRBJ2-7|many|TRBV4-2|-
TGTGCCAGCAGCGATACTGTGGGAGCAGGGGCGGAGGAGCAGTACTTC
CASSDTVGAGAEEQYF
>TRBJ1-1|-|TRBV4-3|-
TGCGCCAGCAGCCAAGATAGCGAGGTAAGGGCTGAAGCTTTCTTT
CASSQDSEVRAEAFF
>TRBJ2-5|-|TRBV7-3|TRBD2
TGTGCCAGCAGCTCCCAACCGGGGGGGCTGGAGGAAGAGACCCAGTACTTC
CASSSQPGGLEEETQYF
>TRBJ2-1|-|TRBV27|TRBD1
TGTGCCAGCAGTTTGTGGGGACAGGGGCGACCTTACAATGAGCAGTTCTTC
CASSLWGQGRPYNEQFF
>TRBJ2-1|-|TRBV5-1|-
TGCGCCAGCAGCTCGGGGTGGTACAATGAGCAGTTCTTC
CASSSGWYNEQFF
>TRBJ2-7|-|TRBV5-4|TRBD2
TGTGCCAGCAGCTTGAGGGGGACTAGCGGGAGGAGCTCCTACGAGCAGTACTTC
CASSLRGTSGRSSYEQYF
>TRBJ2-1|-|TRBV5-6|TRBD2
TGTGCCAGCAGCTTGGGGGGGAGCGGGAGGGCCGTTGAGCAGTTCTTC
CASSLGGSGRAVEQFF
>TRBJ2-7|-|TRBV27|-
TGTGCCAGCAGTTTATCTCCGGACGAGCAGTACTTC
CASSLSPDEQYF
>TRBJ1-4|-|TRBV28|TRBD1
TGTGCCAGCAGGGAATTACAGGGGGCGGAAGAAAAACTGTTTTTT
CASRELQGAEEKLFF
>TRBJ2-1|-|TRBV9|TRBD2
TGTGCCAGCAGCCCTTTCGGCGGGAGCGATGAGCAGTTCTTC
CASSPFGGSDEQFF
>TRBJ2-7|-|TRBV6-1|TRBD1
TGTGCCAGCAACCCTACAGGGGTTGGAAACGAGCAGTACTTC
CASNPTGVGNEQYF
>TRBJ2-7|-|TRBV5-4|-
TGTGCCAGCAGCTTGGACAGTAAATCCTACGAGCAGTACTTC
CASSLDSKSYEQYF
>TRBJ2-7|-|TRBV2|-
TGTGCCAGCATCGGCGGCAGGGGTTCGTACGAGCAGTACTTC
CASIGGRGSYEQYF
>TRBJ2-1|-|TRBV7-2|-
TGTGCCAGCAGCTTCGGGGGTTACTCCTACAATGAGCAGTTCTTC
CASSFGGYSYNEQFF
>TRBJ2-3|-|TRBV7-2|TRBD2
TGTGCCAGCAGCTCACTAGCGGGGGGCACAGATACGCAGTATTTT
CASSSLAGGTDTQYF
>TRBJ2-2|once|TRBV15|-
TGTGCCACCAGCAGAATCTACCCCGGGGAGCTGTTTTTT
CATSRIYPGELFF
>TRBJ2-3|-|TRBV6-1|TRBD2
TGTGCCAGCGGTAGCGGGGGGTGGACAGATACGCAGTATTTT
CASGSGGWTDTQYF
>TRBJ2-3|-|TRBV25-1|TRBD2
TGTGCCAGCAGTGACCTGACTAGCGGGGGAACAGATACGCAGTATTTT
CASSDLTSGGTDTQYF
>TRBJ2-1|-|TRBV5-1|TRBD1
TGCGCCAGCAGCTTCCCAGGGGGCTGGGATGAGCAGTTCTTC
CASSFPGGWDEQFF
>TRBJ2-1|-|TRBV5-1|TRBD2
TGCGCCAGCAGCAAACTAGCGGGAGCTTACAATGAGCAGTTCTTC
CASSKLAGAYNEQFF
>TRBJ2-2|-|TRBV27|-
TGTGCCAGCAGACCAGGGCACACCGGGGAGCTGTTTTTT
CASRPGHTGELFF
>TRBJ1-2|-|TRBV5-1|TRBD1
TGCGCCAGCAGCGTGGGAGTAAGTAGGTGGGACAGGGGTTTTCCCTATGGCTACACCTTC
CASSVGVSRWDRGFPYGYTF
>TRBJ2-2|-|TRBV27|-
TGTGCCAGCAGTTTATCTTTGGCGGCTAGCTTGAACACCGGGGAGCTGTTTTTT
CASSLSLAASLNTGELFF
>TRBJ2-1|-|TRBV5-1|-
TGCGCCAGCAGCCCGGAAGTCCCCGGGGGTGAGCAGTTCTTC
CASSPEVPGGEQFF
>TRBJ2-1|-|TRBV7-2|TRBD2
TGTGCCAGCAGCTCCTGGATGACTAGCGATCGTTACAATGAGCAGTTCTTC
CASSSWMTSDRYNEQFF
>TRBJ1-1|-|TRBV5-6|TRBD1
TGTGCCAGCAGCTCGTTACCGGGACAGGGGGCGAATACTGAAGCTTTCTTT
CASSSLPGQGANTEAFF
>TRBJ2-5|-|TRBV28|-
TGTGCCAGCAGTCCCCTCGGGGACCAAGAGACCCAGTACTTC
CASSPLGDQETQYF
>TRBJ2-3|-|TRBV6-5|TRBD1
TGTGCCAGCAGTTTCTCAGGGGGCCGTGATACGCAGTATTTT
CASSFSGGRDTQYF
>TRBJ2-7|-|TRBV18|-
TGTGCCAGCTCACCCGGCCGGGATCGTACCTACGAGCAGTACTTC
CASSPGRDRTYEQYF
>TRBJ1-5|-|TRBV27|TRBD1
TGTGCCAGCAGTTTCTCCGGGACAGGGGGCAATCAGCCCCAGCATTTT
CASSFSGTGGNQPQHF
>TRBJ2-3|-|TRBV27|-
TGTGCCAGCAGTTTGCGGAGCACAGATACGCAGTATTTT
CASSLRSTDTQYF
>TRBJ2-7|-|TRBV4-3|TRBD1
TGCGCCAGCAGCCAAGATAATCTGGACAGGGACGAGCAGTACTTC
CASSQDNLDRDEQYF
>TRBJ2-7|-|TRBV7-2|TRBD2
TGTGCCAGCAGCTCATCTAGCGGGGTGACTAACGAGCAGTACTTC
CASSSSSGVTNEQYF
>TRBJ2-1|-|TRBV6-5|TRBD2
TGTGCCAGCAGTTATAGCGGGAGGCAGGGCGGCGAGCAGTTCTTC
CASSYSGRQGGEQFF
>TRBJ1-1|-|TRBV28|-
TGTGCCAGCACCCGGACAGCTGAAGCTTTCTTT
CASTRTAEAFF
>TRBJ2-2|-|TRBV27|TRBD2
TGTGCCAGCAGTTTAGGGGGGGCCGGGGAGCTGTTTTTT
CASSLGGAGELFF
>TRBJ2-2|-|TRBV10-3|-
TGTGCCATCAGTGAGAGTAGTTCGAGGGAGCTGTTTTTT
CAISESSSRELFF